A single sample is the source of the 15 T cell receptor beta chains below, sequenced in a study of T cells after yellow fever vaccination. MiXCR was run by TCRdb on the 5' RACE reads, yielding one entry per CDR3 protein. This table has around 550,000 distinct CDR3 sequences, less than 20% appearing once. Here the sequenced sample was PBMCs, taken 15 days after the yellow fever booster vaccination. The receptor set was obtained from a man aged 30-40 years who received the YFV17D yellow fever vaccine.

In its sample, this clonotype was seen a few times. This chain connects TRBV3-1 to TRBJ2-7, with D possibly matching TRBD2 (6 bases). The length of the CDR3 is 15 residues. The germline V gene has CDR1 LGHDT and CDR2 YNNKEL (reference sequence). The V gene lost 1 base and the J gene lost 3 bases, with 13 bases spanning the gap. CDR3 in DNA: TGTGCCAGCAGCCAAGGGTTAGCGGTCTACTACGAGCAGTACTTC. Its translation is CASSQGLAVYYEQYF.

This clonotype was detected only a few times. The V gene is TRBV11-2, the J gene TRBJ2-3; 8 bases line up with TRBD2. In germline, CDR1 is SGHAT, CDR2 FQNNGV. The CDR3 sequence is 15 residues long. After removal of 5 bases from V and 6 bases from J, the junction contained 10 bases not matched to a gene. The DNA of the CDR3 is TGTGCCAGCAGCCCCGGATGGAGCGGGAGTGATACGCAGTATTTT. The encoded protein is CASSPGWSGSDTQYF.

This chain connects TRBV5-5 to TRBJ2-7; 11 bases are shared with TRBD2. The germline gives CDR1 SGHKS, CDR2 YYEKEE (reference sequence). V dropped 2 bases and J dropped 2; count of bases not matched to a gene: 6. The CDR3 has 16 residues. The CDR3 nucleotides are TGTGCCAGCAGCTTTCATGGGACTAGCGGTACCTACGAGCAGTACTTC. Amino acid sequence: CASSFHGTSGTYEQYF.

V is TRBV6-5 and J is TRBJ2-7; 8 bases fit TRBD2. With 0 bases clipped from V and 1 base from J, the junction kept 5 bases outside the gene matches. The CDR3 totals 16 residues. The germline V gene has CDR1 MNHEY and CDR2 SVGAGI. The CDR3 DNA sequence: TGTGCCAGCAGTTACTCGTCGGGAGGGCGTTCCTACGAGCAGTACTTC. As protein: CASSYSSGGRSYEQYF.

This clonotype was counted only a few times. The genes are TRBV12-3 or TRBV12-4 and TRBJ1-1; the D is unclear. V lost 8 bases to trimming and J lost 4 bases, with 11 bases between them. The CDR3 has 12 residues. The CDR3 loop reads CASAGTGTEAFF. The DNA of the CDR3 is TGTGCCAGCGCGGGAACGGGCACTGAAGCTTTCTTT.

This clonotype has more than one count but fewer than ten. This chain connects TRBV27 to TRBJ2-1, with D hard to call. Germline V lookup: CDR1 MNHEY, CDR2 SMNVEV (reference sequence). The V end lost 6 bases, the J end lost 2 bases, and 8 bases lay between the germline ends. The length of the CDR3 is 13 residues. In nucleotides, the CDR3 is TGTGCCAGCAGGCTGGGTACCTACAATGAGCAGTTCTTC. Translated: CASRLGTYNEQFF.

This clonotype was seen a handful of times. The V call is TRBV5-1, the J call TRBJ2-1; 8 nucleotides agree with TRBD2. J gave up 8 bases and V 0 bases, and 7 bases lay outside the gene matches. The CDR3 sequence is 15 residues long. CDR1 is SGHRS, CDR2 YFSETQ, per germline. The chain's CDR3 is CASSLVGLASDEQFF. As DNA, the CDR3 is TGCGCCAGCAGCTTGGTAGGACTAGCTAGCGATGAGCAGTTCTTC. The full variable domain, its missing parts supplied by reference TRBV5-1 and TRBJ2-1, is KAGVTQTPRYLIKTRGQQVTLSCSPISGHRSVSWYQQTPGQGLQFLFEYFSETQRNKGNFPGRFSGRQFSNSRSEMNVSTLELGDSALYLCASSLVGLASDEQFFGPGTRLTVL.

V is TRBV5-1 and J is TRBJ1-1; D gene unclear. V lost 1 base and J 1 base, leaving 5 bases between the germline ends. CDR3 length: 13 amino acids. CDR1 is SGHRS and CDR2 is YFSETQ in the germline V gene. The CDR3 DNA is TGCGCCAGCAGCTTGCTGGAGAACACTGAAGCTTTCTTT. As protein: CASSLLENTEAFF.

The rearrangement uses TRBV7-8 and TRBJ2-7; D gene unclear. V lost 1 base and J lost 9, with 10 bases in between. The CDR3 sequence is 12 residues long. Per germline, CDR1 SGHVS and CDR2 FQNEAQ. The CDR3 coding sequence is TGTGCCAGCAGCTTAGATCTTTCTGTGCAGTACTTC. Encoded protein: CASSLDLSVQYF.

This clonotype was counted between two and nine times. The CDR3 loop reads CASSLGVGAGLTNEQFF. The CDR3, as DNA: TGTGCCAGCAGTTTAGGCGTGGGAGCGGGACTCACTAATGAGCAGTTCTTC. This chain connects TRBV12-3 or TRBV12-4 to TRBJ2-1, with 7 bases aligning to TRBD2. This CDR3 region has 17 residues. V gave up 1 base and J gave up 7 bases; unmatched junction bases: 13.

In this sample, this clonotype turned up a few times. The CDR3 bases are TGTGCCAGCGGCTCGATGTACAATGAGCAGTTCTTC. Protein: CASGSMYNEQFF. This chain uses TRBV27 with TRBJ2-1; no firm D call. Deletions cut 8 bases from V and 4 bases from J, with 9 bases between. Germline V gene lookup returns CDR1 MNHEY and CDR2 SMNVEV (reference sequence). The CDR3 spans 12 residues.

The genes are TRBV21-1 and TRBJ1-2; whether TRBD1, the table's D call, matches the DNA was not checked. TRBV21-1 is described as a pseudogene. The CDR3 runs 19 residues. CDR3 DNA: TGTGCCAGCAGCAACCGACACAGGTCGATCAACTTAGCTAACTATGGCTACACCTTC. Translated, it gives CASSNRHRSINLANYGYTF.

V is TRBV3-1 and J is TRBJ2-7, with D tentatively TRBD1 (6 bases). From germline, CDR1 is LGHDT and CDR2 YNNKEL (reference sequence). There are 13 residues in the CDR3. Trimming left V 4 bases short and J 4 bases short, with 11 bases between. The CDR3 sequence is CASSLDRRYEQYF. In nucleotides, the CDR3 is TGTGCCAGCAGCCTAGACAGGAGATACGAGCAGTACTTC.

The J gene is TRBJ2-1, the V gene TRBV15; possible D gene TRBD2, 5 bases. V was shortened by 0 bases and J by 7 bases, with 10 bases between the two germline ends. Germline V gene data show CDR1 as LNHNV and CDR2 as YYDKDF (reference sequence). The CDR3 sequence is 14 residues long. Here the CDR3 DNA reads TGTGCCACCAGCAGAGAAGCGGTTGGGAATGAGCAGTTCTTC. This sequence encodes CATSREAVGNEQFF.

The chain joins TRBV29-1 to TRBJ2-1, with a possible D match to TRBD2 (5 bases). CDR1 and CDR2 from the germline V gene are SQVTM and ANQGSEA. The ends were cut back, 6 bases at V and 8 bases at J, with 14 bases in the middle. CDR3 length: 12 amino acids. DNA of the CDR3: TGCAGCGTGCAGCGAGGGTTTGATGAGCAGTTCTTC. It encodes CSVQRGFDEQFF.